One sample yielded the 5 T cell receptor beta chains listed below, sequenced in a study of T-cell memory formation after mild COVID-19. TCRdb re-called the 5' RACE reads with MiXCR, one entry per CDR3 protein. The sample carries some 46,000 distinct CDR3 sequences, less than 8% recorded once. The sequenced sample consisted of PBMCs or a T cell subset sorted from them (not recorded which). These receptors came from an adult who had mild COVID-19 (a few samples of this study predate the infection). Cell type and time point are not known.

A few counts support this clonotype. The CDR3 here is CATSGPVGVRYGYTF. The CDR3 coding sequence is TGTGCCACCAGTGGCCCCGTGGGGGTAAGGTATGGCTACACCTTC. This rearrangement joins TRBV24-1 to TRBJ1-2; D is perhaps TRBD1 (5 bases). This CDR3 has 15 amino acids. Trimming cost V 5 bases and J 5 bases, with 17 bases left between them. Per germline, CDR1 KGHDR and CDR2 SFDVKD.

There are many counts of this clonotype. The chain combines TRBV10-3 with TRBJ2-3; TRBD1 is a possible D gene (6 bases). This CDR3 is built from 11 residues. The V end was cut by 10 bases, the J end by 3 bases, with 8 bases between. CDR1 and CDR2 (germline): ENHRY, SYGVKD. The CDR3 DNA follows: TGTGCCACTCAGGGGACAGATACGCAGTATTTT. It translates to CATQGTDTQYF.

This clonotype was seen more than once but under ten times. The chain has TRBV13 and TRBJ2-7; the match to TRBD2 covers 9 bases. Germline V gives CDR1 PRHDT, CDR2 FYEKMQ (reference sequence). The CDR3 length is 16 residues. J gave up 5 bases and V 5 bases, and 13 bases lay outside the gene matches. CDR3 amino acids: CASSPRIAGDRDEQYF. The CDR3 DNA reads TGTGCCAGCAGCCCCCGTATAGCGGGAGACAGGGACGAGCAGTACTTC.

As concerns this clonotype: One end of the junction does not line up with germline, which may come from a read error. V usage is TRBV30 and J usage is TRBJ1-2; no clear D gene. The CDR3 is made up of 11 amino acids. Germline CDR1 and CDR2: GTSNPN and SVGIG (reference sequence). CDR3 nucleotides: TGTGCCTGGAGTGGTAACCATGGCTACACCTTC. Its protein product is CAWSGNHGYTF.

This clonotype was detected a few times. This rearrangement joins TRBV11-2 to TRBJ2-3, with D perhaps matching TRBD1 (5 bases). This CDR3 comprises 13 residues. The V end was cut by 8 bases, the J end by 13 bases, with 22 bases between. CDR1 and CDR2 from the germline V gene are SGHAT and FQNNGV. The CDR3 region has the DNA TGTGCCAGCGCCAAGGACACGTCAGGGAAGGAGTATTTT. This codes for CASAKDTSGKEYF.